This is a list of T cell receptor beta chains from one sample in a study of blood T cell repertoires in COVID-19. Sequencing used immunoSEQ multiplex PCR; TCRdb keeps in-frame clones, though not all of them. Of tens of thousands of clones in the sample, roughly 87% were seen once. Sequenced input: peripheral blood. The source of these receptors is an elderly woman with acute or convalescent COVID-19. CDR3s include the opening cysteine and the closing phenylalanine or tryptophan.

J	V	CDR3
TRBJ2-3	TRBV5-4	CASSLPAATDTQYF
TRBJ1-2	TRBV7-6	CASSLAGTDYGYTF
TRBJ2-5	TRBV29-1	CSVVGRQVQETQYF
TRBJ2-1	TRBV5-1	CASSQPPGYNEQFF
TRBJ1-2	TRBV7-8	CASSKGGGGYTF
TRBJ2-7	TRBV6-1	CASSDGQGAFHEQYF
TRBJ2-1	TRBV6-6	CASSYRDRANEQFF
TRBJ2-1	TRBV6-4	CASSPSEREGVNEQFF
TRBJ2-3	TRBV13	CASSPGLAASFSNGWGQYF
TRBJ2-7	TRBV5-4	CASSLAQGNEQYF
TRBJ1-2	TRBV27	CASSKTGVYGYTF
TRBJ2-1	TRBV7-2	CASSLVLGPRNEQFF
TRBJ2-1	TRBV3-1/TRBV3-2	CASSRNPGLAGDEQFF
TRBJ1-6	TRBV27	CASSLFGWTGGRSPLHF
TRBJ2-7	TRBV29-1	CSVEGQAYEQYF
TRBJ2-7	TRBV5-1	CASSLEAGISYEQYF
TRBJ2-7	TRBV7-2	CASSTGTSGRTEQYF
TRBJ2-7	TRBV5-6	CASSVGSYEQYF
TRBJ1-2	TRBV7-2	CASLQGIHGYTF
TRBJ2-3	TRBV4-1	CASSQEPFLSGSTDTQYF
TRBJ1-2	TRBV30	CAWSVQGAAYGYTF
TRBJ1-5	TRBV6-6	CASQIFNQPQHF
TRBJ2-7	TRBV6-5	CASRQDSSPSYEQYF
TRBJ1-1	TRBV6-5	CASSRFTANTEAFF
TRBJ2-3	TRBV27	CASSWTSGSSTDTQYF
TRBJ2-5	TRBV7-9	CASRDRAQETQYF
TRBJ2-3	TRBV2	CASFGTELTDTQYF
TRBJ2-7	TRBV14	CASSQARAYEQYF
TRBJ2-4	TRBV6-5	CASSPGIGKNIQYF
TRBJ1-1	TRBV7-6	CASSPTPGQGSLEAFF
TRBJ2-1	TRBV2	CASSKTSGRYRSYNEQFF
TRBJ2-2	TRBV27	CASSLSVAGELFF